Given below is one T cell receptor beta chain in context. Its antigen is unknown. Stated treatment: 10-day PBMC culture with coronavirus spike peptide pools or control peptides (ViraFEST assay). This sample is part of a study of vaccination and CD4 T cells after COVID-19. About the research overall: Convalescent cases comprised 10 or so mild and one severe, all SARS-CoV-2 positive by nasal swab PCR. Controls had a CEFX pool, an HIV-1 Nef pool, or no peptide added.

The CDR3 has 14 residues. Trimming removed 1 base at V and 7 bases at J, with 11 bases between. Germline-derived CDR1 and CDR2 are SGHTA and FQGNSA. At the Johns Hopkins FTIC core, DNA taken from cultured CD4+ T cells was sequenced by way of the Oncomine TCR Beta short-read assay. MiXCR, applied by TCRdb to the PCR reads, yields one record per CDR3 protein. The sample holds 15,000 to 16,000 distinct CDR3 sequences, over 70% seen once. The sequencing input was CD4+ T cells from blood, cultured in vitro. The TCR originated in a human donor who had recovered from COVID-19. This chain joins TRBV7-2 and TRBJ1-5; the D gene is possibly TRBD1 (5 bases). CDR3 sequence (DNA): TGTGCCAGCAGCTTAGGGGGGTCGAGGCAGCCCCAGCATTTT. It translates to CASSLGGSRQPQHF.